Listed below are T cell receptor beta chains from one sample, sequenced in a study of long-term antiretroviral therapy in people with HIV. Using immunoSEQ multiplex PCR, the repertoire was profiled, and TCRdb retains in-frame clones only, with some absent. The table shows about 40,000 clones, with around nine tenths occurring only once. Sequences were derived from unsorted PBMCs, sampled 0.1 years before starting antiretroviral therapy. The source is a woman aged 45-65 years with HIV. Both conserved end residues are part of each CDR3. The D gene is left open where the match is weak. The listing skips clone size in some rows; elsewhere it reads once, few, many or a size class.

v_gene	abundance	j_gene	d_gene	CDR3aa	CDR3nt
TRBV7-9	-	TRBJ2-3	TRBD2	CASSLTGTSGGTDTQYF	TGTGCCAGCAGCTTAACCGGGACTAGCGGGGGCACAGATACGCAGTATTTT
TRBV18	-	TRBJ2-7	-	CASSPSQNEQYF	TGTGCCAGCTCACCCTCCCAAAACGAGCAGTACTTC
TRBV9	-	TRBJ1-1	-	CASSVGPGGATEAFF	TGTGCCAGCAGCGTAGGGCCGGGAGGGGCCACTGAAGCTTTCTTT
TRBV10-3	-	TRBJ1-6	-	CAISRDSQLLSPLHF	TGTGCCATCAGCCGGGACTCCCAATTACTTTCACCCCTCCACTTT
TRBV7-2	-	TRBJ1-2	TRBD1	CASSFSGTGIHGYTF	TGTGCCAGCAGCTTTAGCGGGACAGGGATCCATGGCTACACCTTC
TRBV5-8	-	TRBJ2-5	-	CASSSGRQYQETQYF	TGTGCCAGCAGCTCCGGACGGCAATACCAAGAGACCCAGTACTTC
TRBV2	-	TRBJ2-2	-	CASRRTGSNTGELFF	TGTGCCAGCAGACGGACGGGAAGTAACACCGGGGAGCTGTTTTTT
TRBV19	-	TRBJ1-1	TRBD1	CASSIGDRGNTEAFF	TGTGCCAGTAGTATAGGGGACAGGGGGAACACTGAAGCTTTCTTT
TRBV7-9	once	TRBJ2-2	-	CASSIGNRLTF	TGTGCCAGCAGCATAGGGAACAGACTAACCTTT
TRBV7-8	-	TRBJ2-7	-	CASSLGGGPSSYEQYF	TGTGCCAGCAGCTTAGGGGGGGGGCCCTCTTCCTACGAGCAGTACTTC
TRBV4-1	-	TRBJ2-7	TRBD1	CASSQEGQGAVNEQYF	TGCGCCAGCAGCCAAGAAGGACAGGGGGCTGTAAACGAGCAGTACTTC
TRBV27	-	TRBJ2-7	TRBD1	CASRLQGANYEQYF	TGTGCCAGCAGATTACAGGGGGCAAACTACGAGCAGTACTTC
TRBV27	once	TRBJ1-2	TRBD1	CASSRTGESYGYTF	TGTGCCAGCAGTCGGACAGGGGAAAGCTATGGCTACACCTTC
TRBV15	-	TRBJ2-1	TRBD2	CATSRDRLAGYEQFF	TGTGCCACCAGCAGAGATCGCCTAGCGGGATATGAGCAGTTCTTC
TRBV10-2	-	TRBJ1-2	TRBD1	CASSVSRTGEDYGYTF	TGCGCCAGCAGTGTTTCCCGGACAGGGGAGGACTATGGCTACACCTTC
TRBV18	-	TRBJ1-6	-	CASSPQGGDNSPLHF	TGTGCCAGCTCACCCCAGGGAGGGGACAATTCACCCCTCCACTTT
TRBV7-2	-	TRBJ1-1	-	CASSRSGQPNTEAFF	TGTGCCAGCAGCCGGTCAGGGCAACCGAACACTGAAGCTTTCTTT
TRBV30	once	TRBJ2-3	TRBD2	CAWSVAGGLKSSTDTQYF	TGTGCCTGGAGTGTTGCGGGGGGCCTGAAATCTAGCACAGATACGCAGTATTTT
TRBV5-1	-	TRBJ1-2	-	CASSLVREDGYTF	TGCGCCAGCAGCTTGGTCAGGGAAGATGGCTACACCTTC
TRBV11-3	-	TRBJ2-1	-	CASSRVLDEQFF	TGTGCCAGCAGCAGGGTTTTAGATGAGCAGTTCTTC
TRBV19	-	TRBJ2-3	-	CASSPGTDTQYF	TGTGCCAGTAGCCCAGGGACAGATACGCAGTATTTT
TRBV25-1	-	TRBJ1-1	-	CASSGPGRNTEAFF	TGTGCCAGCAGTGGGCCAGGGAGGAACACTGAAGCTTTCTTT
TRBV19	-	TRBJ1-4	TRBD1	CASSPDRDRGPKLFF	TGTGCCAGTAGTCCTGACCGGGACAGGGGGCCAAAACTGTTTTTT
TRBV4-1	-	TRBJ1-5	-	CASSQAPQQEGGNQPQHF	TGCGCCAGCAGCCAAGCCCCACAGCAGGAGGGGGGGAATCAGCCCCAGCATTTT
TRBV2	-	TRBJ1-5	-	CASSERGWANQPQHF	TGTGCCAGCAGTGAACGGGGGTGGGCCAATCAGCCCCAGCATTTT
TRBV11-2	-	TRBJ1-6	-	CASSLTQGIPSPLHF	TGTGCCAGCAGCCTAACTCAGGGGATCCCTTCACCCCTCCACTTT
TRBV11-3	-	TRBJ1-3	-	CASSSNRDTIYF	TGTGCCAGCTCCAGTAACCGGGACACCATATATTTT
TRBV10-2	-	TRBJ1-5	-	CASSGGEGVGNQPQHF	TGCGCCAGCAGTGGGGGGGAGGGTGTGGGGAATCAGCCCCAGCATTTT
TRBV4-2	-	TRBJ1-2	-	CASSPLWGAESGYTF	TGTGCCAGCAGCCCGCTATGGGGGGCTGAAAGTGGCTACACCTTC
TRBV5-6	-	TRBJ1-2	TRBD1	CASSLDRGRGYTF	TGTGCCAGCAGCTTGGACAGGGGGCGAGGCTACACCTTC
TRBV2	-	TRBJ1-4	TRBD1	CASPSGQGTTNEKLFF	TGTGCCAGCCCCTCGGGACAGGGGACAACTAATGAAAAACTGTTTTTT
TRBV9	-	TRBJ2-7	TRBD1	CASSSTGPPYEQYF	TGTGCCAGCAGCTCGACAGGGCCCCCCTACGAGCAGTACTTC
TRBV6-1	-	TRBJ2-3	TRBD1	CASSEAKGQGTNTQYF	TGTGCCAGCAGTGAAGCTAAGGGACAGGGGACGAATACGCAGTATTTT
TRBV27	-	TRBJ1-5	-	CASSLSGGRSNQPQHF	TGTGCCAGCAGTTTGTCGGGAGGGCGGAGCAATCAGCCCCAGCATTTT
TRBV7-6	-	TRBJ2-7	-	CASSLGGTYSYEQYF	TGTGCCAGCAGCTTAGGCGGGACATACTCCTACGAGCAGTACTTC
TRBV6-5	-	TRBJ2-2	-	CASRGTDTGELFF	TGTGCCAGCAGGGGGACGGACACCGGGGAGCTGTTTTTT
TRBV11-3	-	TRBJ2-1	-	CASSLGGDEQFF	TGTGCCAGCAGCTTAGGGGGGGATGAGCAGTTCTTC
TRBV11-2	-	TRBJ2-6	TRBD1	CASSRDRGPGANVLTF	TGTGCCAGCAGCCGCGACAGGGGGCCTGGGGCCAACGTCCTGACTTTC
TRBV7-3	-	TRBJ2-7	-	CASSLSVKGPEQYF	TGTGCCAGCAGCTTATCCGTAAAAGGGCCCGAGCAGTACTTC
TRBV2	few	TRBJ1-1	TRBD1	CASSDGTGIAFF	TGTGCCAGCAGTGATGGGACAGGGATAGCTTTCTTT
TRBV25-1	-	TRBJ1-1	TRBD1	CASRDDRGWGTEAFF	TGTGCCAGCAGAGACGACAGGGGATGGGGGACTGAAGCTTTCTTT
TRBV15	-	TRBJ2-7	TRBD1	CATSRNKPGQGDEQYF	TGTGCCACCAGCAGAAACAAACCGGGACAGGGCGACGAGCAGTACTTC
TRBV7-2	-	TRBJ1-1	TRBD1	CASSVTGVTEAFF	TGTGCCAGCAGCGTCACAGGGGTAACTGAAGCTTTCTTT
TRBV2	-	TRBJ1-2	TRBD1	CASSVGQGRGYTF	TGTGCCAGCAGTGTCGGACAGGGCCGCGGCTACACCTTC
TRBV20-1	-	TRBJ1-2	-	CRTNSLYGYTF	TGCAGGACCAACAGTCTCTATGGCTACACCTTC
TRBV7-2	few	TRBJ1-2	-	CASSSPLGRGHGYTF	TGTGCCAGCAGCTCTCCCCTGGGGCGGGGGCATGGCTACACCTTC
TRBV10-3	-	TRBJ1-1	TRBD1	CAISEHEGATEAFF	TGTGCCATCAGTGAGCATGAGGGGGCCACTGAAGCTTTCTTT
TRBV9	-	TRBJ2-7	TRBD2	CASSVDPSGGPTTYEQYF	TGTGCCAGCAGCGTAGACCCGAGCGGGGGGCCCACGACTTACGAGCAGTACTTC
TRBV9	-	TRBJ1-3	-	CASSVSGAQGNTIYF	TGTGCCAGCAGCGTATCGGGGGCGCAAGGAAACACCATATATTTT
TRBV7-3	once	TRBJ1-6	-	CASSLTGGSSPLHF	TGTGCCAGCAGCTTAACGGGGGGATCATCACCCCTCCACTTT
TRBV5-6	-	TRBJ2-5	-	CASSLPTVQETQYF	TGTGCCAGCAGCTTACCGACGGTCCAAGAGACCCAGTACTTC
TRBV7-9	-	TRBJ1-6	-	CASSPVLSGGVSPLHF	TGTGCCAGCAGCCCCGTGCTCTCCGGGGGTGTTTCACCCCTCCACTTT
TRBV10-2	-	TRBJ2-1	TRBD1	CASRELSQGAEQFF	TGCGCCAGCCGTGAATTGAGTCAGGGGGCCGAGCAGTTCTTC